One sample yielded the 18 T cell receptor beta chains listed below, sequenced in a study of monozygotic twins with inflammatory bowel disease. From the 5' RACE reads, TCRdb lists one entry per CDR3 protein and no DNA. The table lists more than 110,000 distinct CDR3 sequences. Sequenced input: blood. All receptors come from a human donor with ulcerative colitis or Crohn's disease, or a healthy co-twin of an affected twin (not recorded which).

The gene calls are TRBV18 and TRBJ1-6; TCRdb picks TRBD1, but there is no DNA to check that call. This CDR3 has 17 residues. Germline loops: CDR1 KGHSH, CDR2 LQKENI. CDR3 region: CASSQGGRSSYNSPLHF.

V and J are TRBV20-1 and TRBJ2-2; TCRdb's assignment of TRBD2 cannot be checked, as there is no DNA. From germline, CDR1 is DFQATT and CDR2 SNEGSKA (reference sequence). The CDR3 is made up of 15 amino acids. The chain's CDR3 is CSAPPGPSNTGELFF.

This chain's CDR3 is CASSPTVYTDTQYF. The rearrangement joins TRBV5-1 to TRBJ2-3; lacking DNA, the TRBD1 call made by TCRdb goes unchecked. The V gene's germline CDR1 is SGHRS and CDR2 YFSETQ. The CDR3 totals 14 residues.

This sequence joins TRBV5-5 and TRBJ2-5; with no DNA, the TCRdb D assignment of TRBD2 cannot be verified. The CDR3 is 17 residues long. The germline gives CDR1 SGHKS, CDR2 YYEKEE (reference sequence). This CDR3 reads CASSLARLAGGAETQYF.

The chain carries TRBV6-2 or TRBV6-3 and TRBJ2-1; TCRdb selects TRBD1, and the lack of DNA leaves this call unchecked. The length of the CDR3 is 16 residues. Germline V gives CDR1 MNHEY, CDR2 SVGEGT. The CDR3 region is CASHRWTGNSYNEQFF.

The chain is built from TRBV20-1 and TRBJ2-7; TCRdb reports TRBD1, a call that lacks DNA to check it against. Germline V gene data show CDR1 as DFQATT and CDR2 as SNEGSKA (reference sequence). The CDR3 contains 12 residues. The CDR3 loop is CSAVRDSYEQYF.

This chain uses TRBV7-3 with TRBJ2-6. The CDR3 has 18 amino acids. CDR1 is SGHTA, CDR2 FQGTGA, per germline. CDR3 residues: CASSLSSASGWEANVLTF.

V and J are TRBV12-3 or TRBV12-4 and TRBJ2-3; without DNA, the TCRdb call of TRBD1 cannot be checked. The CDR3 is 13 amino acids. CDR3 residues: CARRGPSTDTQYF.

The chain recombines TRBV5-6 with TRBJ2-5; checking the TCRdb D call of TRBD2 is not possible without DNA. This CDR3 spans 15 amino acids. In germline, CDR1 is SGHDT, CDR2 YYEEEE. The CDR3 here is CASSTLAGGRETQYF.

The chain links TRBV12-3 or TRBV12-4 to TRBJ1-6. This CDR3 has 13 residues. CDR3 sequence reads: CASSLIDNSPLHF.

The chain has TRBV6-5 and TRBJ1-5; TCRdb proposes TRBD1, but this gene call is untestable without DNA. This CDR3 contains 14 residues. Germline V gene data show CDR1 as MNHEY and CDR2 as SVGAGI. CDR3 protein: CASSYSGQGVPQHF.

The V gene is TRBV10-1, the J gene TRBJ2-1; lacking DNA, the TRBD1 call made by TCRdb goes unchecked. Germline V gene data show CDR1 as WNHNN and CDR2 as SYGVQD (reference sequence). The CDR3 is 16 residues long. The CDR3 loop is CASKKNPGVGYNEQFF.

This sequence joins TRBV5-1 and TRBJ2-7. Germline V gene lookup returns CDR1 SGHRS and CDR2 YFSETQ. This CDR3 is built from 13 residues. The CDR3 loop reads CASSLDQLYEQYF.

The CDR3 sequence: CAWRPHYNEQFF. The chain is built from TRBV30 and TRBJ2-1. Germline V gives CDR1 GTSNPN, CDR2 SVGIG (reference sequence). This CDR3 has 12 residues.

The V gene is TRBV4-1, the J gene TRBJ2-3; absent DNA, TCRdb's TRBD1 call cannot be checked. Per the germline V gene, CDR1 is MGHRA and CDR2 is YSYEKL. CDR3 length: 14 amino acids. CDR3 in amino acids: CASSPGLRGDTQYF.

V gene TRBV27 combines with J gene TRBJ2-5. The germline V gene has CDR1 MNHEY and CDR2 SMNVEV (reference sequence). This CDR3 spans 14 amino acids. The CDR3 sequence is CASSFNYNQETQYF.

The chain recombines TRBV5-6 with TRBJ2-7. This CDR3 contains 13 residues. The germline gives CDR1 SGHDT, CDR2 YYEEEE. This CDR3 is CASSLAGSDEQYF. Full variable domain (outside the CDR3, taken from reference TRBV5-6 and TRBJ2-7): DAGVTQSPTHLIKTRGQQVTLRCSPKSGHDTVSWYQQALGQGPQFIFQYYEEEERQRGNFPDRFSGHQFPNYSSELNVNALLLGDSALYLCASSLAGSDEQYFGPGTRLTVT.

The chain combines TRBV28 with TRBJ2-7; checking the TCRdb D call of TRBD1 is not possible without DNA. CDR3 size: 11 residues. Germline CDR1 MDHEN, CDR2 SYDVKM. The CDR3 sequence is CPCGGVGEQYF.